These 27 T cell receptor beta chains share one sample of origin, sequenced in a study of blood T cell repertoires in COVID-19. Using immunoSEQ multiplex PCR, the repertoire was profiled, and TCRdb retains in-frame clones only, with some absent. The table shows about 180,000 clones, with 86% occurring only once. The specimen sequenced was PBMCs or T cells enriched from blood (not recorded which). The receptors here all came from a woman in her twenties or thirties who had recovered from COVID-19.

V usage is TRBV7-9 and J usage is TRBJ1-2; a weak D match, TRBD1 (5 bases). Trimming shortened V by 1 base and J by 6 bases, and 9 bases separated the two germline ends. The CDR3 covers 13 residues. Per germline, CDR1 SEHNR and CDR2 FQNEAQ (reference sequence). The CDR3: CASSLEQVHGYTF. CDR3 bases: TGTGCCAGCAGCTTAGAACAGGTACATGGCTACACCTTC.

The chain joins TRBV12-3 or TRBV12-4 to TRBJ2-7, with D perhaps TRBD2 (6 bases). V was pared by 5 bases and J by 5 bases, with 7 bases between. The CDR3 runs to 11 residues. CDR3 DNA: TGTGCCAGCAGTCGGGGGAACGAGCAGTACTTC. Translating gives CASSRGNEQYF.

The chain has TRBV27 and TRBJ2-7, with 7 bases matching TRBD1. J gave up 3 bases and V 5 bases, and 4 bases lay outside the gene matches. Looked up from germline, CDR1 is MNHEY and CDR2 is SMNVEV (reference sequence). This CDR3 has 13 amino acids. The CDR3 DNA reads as TGTGCCAGCAGTCCACGACAGGGCTACGAGCAGTACTTC. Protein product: CASSPRQGYEQYF.

CDR3 nucleotide sequence: TGTGCCAGCAGCCTACAGGGGAATGGTGGCTACACCTTC. Its translation: CASSLQGNGGYTF. The V and J genes are TRBV14 and TRBJ1-2, with 7 bases aligning to TRBD1. Germline CDR1 SGHDN, CDR2 FVKESK. This CDR3 spans 13 amino acids. V trimming: 4 bases; J trimming: 7 bases; junction bases outside the gene matches: 6.

The CDR3 coding sequence is TGTGCCAGCAGCGTCCCGGGACAGGGAGTCAATCAGCCCCAGCATTTT. Translating gives CASSVPGQGVNQPQHF. This chain links TRBV7-2 with TRBJ1-5, with 9 positions matching TRBD1. After removal of 5 bases from V and 3 bases from J, the junction contained 8 bases not matched to a gene. Germline CDR1 reads SGHTA; CDR2 reads FQGNSA. The CDR3 is 16 residues long.

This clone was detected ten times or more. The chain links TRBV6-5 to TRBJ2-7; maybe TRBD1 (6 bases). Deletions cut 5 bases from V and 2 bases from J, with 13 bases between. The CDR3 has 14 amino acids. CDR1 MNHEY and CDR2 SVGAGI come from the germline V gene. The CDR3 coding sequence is TGTGCCAGCAGTAGTTCGGGACACGCCTACGAGCAGTACTTC. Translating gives CASSSSGHAYEQYF.

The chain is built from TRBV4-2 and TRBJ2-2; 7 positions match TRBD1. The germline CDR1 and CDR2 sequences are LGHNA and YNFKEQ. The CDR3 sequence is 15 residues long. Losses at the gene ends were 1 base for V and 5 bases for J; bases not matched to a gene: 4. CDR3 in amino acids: CASSQVNRGTGELFF. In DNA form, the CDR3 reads TGTGCCAGCAGCCAAGTGAACAGGGGAACCGGGGAGCTGTTTTTT.

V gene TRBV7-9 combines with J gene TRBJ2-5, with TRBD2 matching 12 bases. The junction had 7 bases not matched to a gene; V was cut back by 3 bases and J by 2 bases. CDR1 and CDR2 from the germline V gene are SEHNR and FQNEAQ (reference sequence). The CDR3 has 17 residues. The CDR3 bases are TGTGCCAGCAGCTTTTTTGTGACTAGCGGGGGACAAGAGACCCAGTACTTC. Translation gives CASSFFVTSGGQETQYF.

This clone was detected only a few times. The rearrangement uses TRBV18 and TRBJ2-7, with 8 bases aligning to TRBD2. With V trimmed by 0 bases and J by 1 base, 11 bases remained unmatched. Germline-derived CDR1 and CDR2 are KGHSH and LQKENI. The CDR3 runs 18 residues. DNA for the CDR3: TGTGCCAGCTCACCACCGACTAGACTAGCGCATGATTCCTACGAGCAGTACTTC. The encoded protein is CASSPPTRLAHDSYEQYF.

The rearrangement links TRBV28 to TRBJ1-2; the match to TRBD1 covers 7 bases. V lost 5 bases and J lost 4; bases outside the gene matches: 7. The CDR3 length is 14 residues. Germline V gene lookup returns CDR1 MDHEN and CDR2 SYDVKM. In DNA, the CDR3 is TGTGCCAGCAGTACGACAGGGAGCCTCTATGGCTACACCTTC. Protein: CASSTTGSLYGYTF.

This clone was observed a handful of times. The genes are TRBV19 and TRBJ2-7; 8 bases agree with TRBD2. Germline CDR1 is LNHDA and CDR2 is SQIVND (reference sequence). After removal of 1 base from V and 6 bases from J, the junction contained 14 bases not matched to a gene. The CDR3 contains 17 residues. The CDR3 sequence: CASSIGGASGSLREQYF. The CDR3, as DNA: TGTGCCAGTAGTATAGGTGGTGCAAGCGGGAGTTTACGCGAGCAGTACTTC.

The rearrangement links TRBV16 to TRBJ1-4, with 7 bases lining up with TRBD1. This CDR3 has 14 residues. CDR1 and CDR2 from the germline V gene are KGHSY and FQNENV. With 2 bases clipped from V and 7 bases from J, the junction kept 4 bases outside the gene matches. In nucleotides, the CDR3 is TGTGCCAGCAGCCAAAGACAGGGCGGTGAAAAACTGTTTTTT. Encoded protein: CASSQRQGGEKLFF.

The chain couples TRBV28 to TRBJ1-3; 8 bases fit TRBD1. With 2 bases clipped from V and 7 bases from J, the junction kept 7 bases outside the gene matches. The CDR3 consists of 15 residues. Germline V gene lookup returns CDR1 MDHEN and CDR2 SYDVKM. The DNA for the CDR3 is TGTGCCAGCAGTTTAGGACAGGGAATTAGGAACACCATATATTTT. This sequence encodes CASSLGQGIRNTIYF.

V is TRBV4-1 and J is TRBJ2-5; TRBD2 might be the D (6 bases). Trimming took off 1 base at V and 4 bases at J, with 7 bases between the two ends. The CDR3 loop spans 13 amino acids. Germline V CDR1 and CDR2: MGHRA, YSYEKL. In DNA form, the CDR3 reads TGCGCCAGCAGCCAAGGGAGGGGAGAGACCCAGTACTTC. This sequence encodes CASSQGRGETQYF.

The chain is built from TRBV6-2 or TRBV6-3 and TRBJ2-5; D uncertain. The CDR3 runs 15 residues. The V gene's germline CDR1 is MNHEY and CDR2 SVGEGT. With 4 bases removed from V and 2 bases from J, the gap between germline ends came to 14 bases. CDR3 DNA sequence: TGTGCCAGCAGTTTTCCGCTAGAGCTGCAAGAGACCCAGTACTTC. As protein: CASSFPLELQETQYF.

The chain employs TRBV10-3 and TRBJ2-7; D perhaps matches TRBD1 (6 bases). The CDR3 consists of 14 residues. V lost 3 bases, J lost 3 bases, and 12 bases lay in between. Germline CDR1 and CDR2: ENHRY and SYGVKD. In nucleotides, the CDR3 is TGTGCCATCAGTGATAATAGGGACAACTACGAGCAGTACTTC. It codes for CAISDNRDNYEQYF.

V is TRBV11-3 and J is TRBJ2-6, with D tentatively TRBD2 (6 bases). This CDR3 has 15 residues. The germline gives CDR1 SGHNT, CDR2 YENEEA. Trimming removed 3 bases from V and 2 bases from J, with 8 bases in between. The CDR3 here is CASSLGGTGANVLTF. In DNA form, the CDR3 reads TGTGCCAGCAGCTTGGGGGGAACTGGGGCCAACGTCCTGACTTTC.

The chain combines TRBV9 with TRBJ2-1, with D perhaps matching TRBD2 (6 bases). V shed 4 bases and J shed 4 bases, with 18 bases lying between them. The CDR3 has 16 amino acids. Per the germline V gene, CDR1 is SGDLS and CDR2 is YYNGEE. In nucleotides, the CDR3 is TGTGCCAGCAGCACGGGACTCTTAAACGGGTACAATGAGCAGTTCTTC. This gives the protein CASSTGLLNGYNEQFF. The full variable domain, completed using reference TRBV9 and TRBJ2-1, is DSGVTQTPKHLITATGQRVTLRCSPRSGDLSVYWYQQSLDQGLQFLIQYYNGEERAKGNILERFSAQQFPDLHSELNLSSLELGDSALYFCASSTGLLNGYNEQFFGPGTRLTVL.

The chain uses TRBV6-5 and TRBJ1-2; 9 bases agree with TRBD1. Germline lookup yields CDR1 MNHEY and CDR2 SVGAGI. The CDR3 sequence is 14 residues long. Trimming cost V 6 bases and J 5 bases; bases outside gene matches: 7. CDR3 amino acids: CASRTGQGGYGYTF. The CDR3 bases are TGTGCCAGCAGAACGGGACAGGGCGGTTATGGCTACACCTTC.

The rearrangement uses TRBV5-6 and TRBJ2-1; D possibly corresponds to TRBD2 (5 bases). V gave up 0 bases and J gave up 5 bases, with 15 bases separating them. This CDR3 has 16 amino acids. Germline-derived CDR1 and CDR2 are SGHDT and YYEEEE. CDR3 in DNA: TGTGCCAGCAGCTTGGATTTGAGGGATGAGGACAATGAGCAGTTCTTC. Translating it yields CASSLDLRDEDNEQFF.

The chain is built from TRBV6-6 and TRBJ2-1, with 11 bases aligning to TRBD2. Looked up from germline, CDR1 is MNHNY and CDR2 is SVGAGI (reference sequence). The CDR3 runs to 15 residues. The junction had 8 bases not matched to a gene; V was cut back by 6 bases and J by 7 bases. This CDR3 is CASSPGLAEFNEQFF. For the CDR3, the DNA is TGTGCCAGCAGCCCGGGACTAGCGGAGTTTAATGAGCAGTTCTTC.

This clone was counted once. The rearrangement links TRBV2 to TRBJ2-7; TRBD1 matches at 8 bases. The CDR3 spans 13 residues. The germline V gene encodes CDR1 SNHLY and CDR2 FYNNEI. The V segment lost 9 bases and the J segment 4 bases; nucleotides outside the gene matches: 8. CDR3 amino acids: CASTGGNEYEQYF. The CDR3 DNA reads TGTGCCAGTACAGGGGGGAATGAATACGAGCAGTACTTC. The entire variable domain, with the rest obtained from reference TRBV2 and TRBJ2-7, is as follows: EPEVTQTPSHQVTQMGQEVILRCVPISNHLYFYWYRQILGQKVEFLVSFYNNEISEKSEIFDDQFSVERPDGSNFTLKIRSTKLEDSAMYFCASTGGNEYEQYFGPGTRLTVT.

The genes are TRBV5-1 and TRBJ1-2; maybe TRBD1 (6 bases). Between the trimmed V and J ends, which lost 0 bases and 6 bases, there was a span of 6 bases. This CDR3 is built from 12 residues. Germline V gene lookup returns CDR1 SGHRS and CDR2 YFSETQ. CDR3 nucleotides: TGCGCCAGCAGCTTGGAGGGGGATGGCTACACCTTC. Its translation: CASSLEGDGYTF.

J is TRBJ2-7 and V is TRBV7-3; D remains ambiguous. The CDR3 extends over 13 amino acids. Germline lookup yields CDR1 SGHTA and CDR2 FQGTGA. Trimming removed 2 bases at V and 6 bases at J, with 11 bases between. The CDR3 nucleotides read TGTGCCAGCAGCTTAGGAGTTGGTGGCGAGCAGTACTTC. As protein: CASSLGVGGEQYF.

The CDR3 sequence: CASSQDRVGGYTF. The CDR3 coding sequence is TGTGCCAGCAGTCAGGACAGGGTGGGGGGCTACACCTTC. V gene TRBV12-3 or TRBV12-4 combines with J gene TRBJ1-2; 8 bases align to TRBD1. With 5 bases clipped from V and 8 bases from J, the junction kept 7 bases outside the gene matches. CDR3 length: 13 residues.

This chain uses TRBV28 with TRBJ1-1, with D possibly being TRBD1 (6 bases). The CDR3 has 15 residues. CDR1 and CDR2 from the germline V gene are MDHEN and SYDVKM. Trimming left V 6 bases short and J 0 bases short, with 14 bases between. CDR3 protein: CASRYDRIMNTEAFF. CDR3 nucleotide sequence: TGTGCCAGCAGGTACGACAGGATTATGAACACTGAAGCTTTCTTT.

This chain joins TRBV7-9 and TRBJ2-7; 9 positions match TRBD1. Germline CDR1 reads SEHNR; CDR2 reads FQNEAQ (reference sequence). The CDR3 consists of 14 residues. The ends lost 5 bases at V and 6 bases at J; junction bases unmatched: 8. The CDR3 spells CASSRPGQGSEQYF. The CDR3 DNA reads TGTGCCAGCAGCCGCCCGGGACAGGGCTCCGAGCAGTACTTC.